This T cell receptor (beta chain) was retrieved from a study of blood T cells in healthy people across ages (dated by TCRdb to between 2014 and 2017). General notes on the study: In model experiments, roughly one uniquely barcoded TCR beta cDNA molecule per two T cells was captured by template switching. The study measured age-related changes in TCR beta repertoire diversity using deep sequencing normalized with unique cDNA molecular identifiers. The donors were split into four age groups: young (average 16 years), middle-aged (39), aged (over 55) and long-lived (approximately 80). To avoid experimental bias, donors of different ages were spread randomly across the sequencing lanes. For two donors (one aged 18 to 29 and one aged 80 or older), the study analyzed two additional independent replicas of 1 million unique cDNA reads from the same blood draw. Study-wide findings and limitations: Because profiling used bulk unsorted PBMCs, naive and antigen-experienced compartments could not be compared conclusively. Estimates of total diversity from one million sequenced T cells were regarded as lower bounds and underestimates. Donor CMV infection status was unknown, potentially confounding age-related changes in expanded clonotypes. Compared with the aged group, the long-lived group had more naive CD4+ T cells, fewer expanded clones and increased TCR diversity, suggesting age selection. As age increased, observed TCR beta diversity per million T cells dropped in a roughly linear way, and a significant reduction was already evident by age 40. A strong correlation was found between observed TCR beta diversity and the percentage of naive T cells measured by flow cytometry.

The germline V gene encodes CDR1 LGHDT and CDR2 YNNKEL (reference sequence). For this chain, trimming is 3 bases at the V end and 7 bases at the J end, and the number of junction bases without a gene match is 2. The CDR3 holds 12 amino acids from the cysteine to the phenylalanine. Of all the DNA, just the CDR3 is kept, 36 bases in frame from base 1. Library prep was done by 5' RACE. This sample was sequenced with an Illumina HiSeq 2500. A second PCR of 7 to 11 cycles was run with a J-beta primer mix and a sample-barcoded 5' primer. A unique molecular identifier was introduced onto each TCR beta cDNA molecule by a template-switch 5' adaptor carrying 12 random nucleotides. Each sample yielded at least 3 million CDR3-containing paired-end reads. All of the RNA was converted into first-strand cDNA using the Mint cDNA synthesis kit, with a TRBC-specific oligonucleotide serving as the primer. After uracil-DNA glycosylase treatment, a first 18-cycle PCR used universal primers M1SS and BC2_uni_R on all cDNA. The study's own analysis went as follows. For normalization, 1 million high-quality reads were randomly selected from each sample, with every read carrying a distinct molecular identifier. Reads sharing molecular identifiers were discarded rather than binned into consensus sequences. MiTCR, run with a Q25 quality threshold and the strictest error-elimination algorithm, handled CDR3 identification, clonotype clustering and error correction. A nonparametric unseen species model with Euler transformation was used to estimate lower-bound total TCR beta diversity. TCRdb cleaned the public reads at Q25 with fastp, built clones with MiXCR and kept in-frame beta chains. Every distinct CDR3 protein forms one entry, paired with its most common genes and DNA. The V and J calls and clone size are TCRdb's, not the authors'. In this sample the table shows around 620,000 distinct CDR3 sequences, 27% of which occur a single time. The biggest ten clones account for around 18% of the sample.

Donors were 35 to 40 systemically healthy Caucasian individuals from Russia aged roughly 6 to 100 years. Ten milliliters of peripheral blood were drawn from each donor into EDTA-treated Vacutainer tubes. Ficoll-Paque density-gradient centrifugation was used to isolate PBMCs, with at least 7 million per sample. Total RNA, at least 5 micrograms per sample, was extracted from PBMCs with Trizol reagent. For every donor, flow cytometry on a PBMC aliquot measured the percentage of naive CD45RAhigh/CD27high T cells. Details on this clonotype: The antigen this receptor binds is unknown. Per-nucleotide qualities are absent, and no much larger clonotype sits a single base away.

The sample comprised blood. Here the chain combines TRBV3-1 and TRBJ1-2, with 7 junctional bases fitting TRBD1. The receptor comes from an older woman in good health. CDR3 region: CASSHGTAGYTF. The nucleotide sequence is TGTGCCAGCAGCCACGGGACAGCTGGCTACACCTTC.